Listed here are 8 T cell receptor beta chains from one sample, sequenced in a study of cytomegalovirus exposure and HLA in healthy donors. A multiplex PCR was run with 60 Vbeta primers and 13 Jbeta primers. Profiling relied on immunoSEQ multiplex PCR, and the TCRdb table lists in-frame clones only, not all of them. The sample lists 90,000 or so clones; over 55% were seen once. Sequenced sample: PBMCs. Receptors originate from a young woman in good health and CMV-seropositive.

The chain couples TRBV11-3 to TRBJ2-2; D remains ambiguous. CDR3 length: 17 residues. Trimming shortened V by 4 bases and J by 3 bases, and 18 bases separated the two germline ends. Per the germline V gene, CDR1 is SGHNT and CDR2 is YENEEA. The CDR3 region has the DNA TGTGCCAGCAGCTCTGACGATGAGAGCGCCCACACCGGGGAGCTGTTTTTT. Translation: CASSSDDESAHTGELFF. Drawing the rest from reference TRBV11-3 and TRBJ2-2, the complete variable domain is EAGVVQSPRYKIIEKKQPVAFWCNPISGHNTLYWYLQNLGQGPELLIRYENEEAVDDSQLPKDRFSAERLKGVDSTLKIQPAELGDSAVYLCASSSDDESAHTGELFFGEGSRLTVL.

The rearrangement links TRBV27 to TRBJ2-2; TRBD2 matches 8 bases. Germline-derived CDR1 and CDR2 are MNHEY and SMNVEV (reference sequence). The CDR3 extends over 16 amino acids. Trimming at V came to 6 bases and at J to 5 bases, leaving 11 bases not matched to a gene. As DNA, the CDR3 is TGTGCCAGCAGGGGGGTGCGGGGGGCGCCGACCGGGGAGCTGTTTTTT. Translation: CASRGVRGAPTGELFF.

In this sample, this clone turned up once. This CDR3 is CASSSRTGREQYF. DNA for the CDR3: TGTGCCAGCAGTTCCAGGACAGGGCGCGAGCAGTACTTC. The rearrangement links TRBV27 to TRBJ2-7, with 8 bases identical to TRBD1. The length of the CDR3 is 13 residues. The V and J ends lost 4 bases and 6 bases, in that order; junction bases with no gene match: 5. Germline-derived CDR1 and CDR2 are MNHEY and SMNVEV (reference sequence).

This clone was seen a handful of times. The chain employs TRBV2 and TRBJ1-1; D is possibly TRBD1 (6 bases). CDR3 length equals 14 residues. The germline V and J ends were trimmed by 6 bases and 3 bases, with 14 bases remaining between them. CDR1 is SNHLY and CDR2 is FYNNEI in the germline V gene. The CDR3 loop is CASSRGGGYTEAFF. CDR3 DNA: TGTGCCAGCAGCCGCGGGGGCGGATACACTGAAGCTTTCTTT.

This clone was seen a few times. V usage is TRBV5-1 and J usage is TRBJ1-2; 7 bases are shared with TRBD1. J lost 3 bases, V lost 4 bases, and 3 bases had no gene match. The CDR3 is 13 residues long. The germline CDR1 and CDR2 sequences are SGHRS and YFSETQ. CDR3 coding DNA: TGCGCCAGCAGCGGGGACAGTTACTATGGCTACACCTTC. Translating gives CASSGDSYYGYTF.

This clone was observed a single time. CDR3 bases: TGTGCCAGCGAGGACAGGCCGAATGAAAAACTGTTTTTT. It specifies CASEDRPNEKLFF. This sequence joins TRBV5-5 and TRBJ1-4; 7 positions match TRBD1. The CDR3 length is 13 residues. The V segment lost 7 bases and the J segment 5 bases; nucleotides outside the gene matches: 5. Germline V gene lookup returns CDR1 SGHKS and CDR2 YYEKEE (reference sequence).

This clone was detected a few times. This likely came from a read error, as a far larger clone is one base away. Other DNA sequences of this sample code for an identical CDR3. This chain uses TRBV4-1 with TRBJ1-2; no firm D call. The CDR3 spans 14 residues. Germline V gene lookup returns CDR1 MGHRA and CDR2 YSYEKL. V lost 0 bases and J 7 bases, leaving 12 bases between the germline ends. CDR3 loop: CASSQEECTAGYTF. CDR3 coding DNA: TGCGCCAGCAGCCAAGAAGAATGTACTGCTGGCTACACCTTC.

This chain joins TRBV5-6 and TRBJ1-3; D gene unclear. The germline gives CDR1 SGHDT, CDR2 YYEEEE. The CDR3 is made up of 16 amino acids. V gave up 2 bases and J gave up 0 bases, with 12 bases separating them. The CDR3 is CASSLILGSSGNTIYF. The CDR3 nucleotides are TGTGCCAGCAGCTTAATTCTCGGTTCCTCTGGAAACACCATATATTTT. The entire variable domain, with the rest obtained from reference TRBV5-6 and TRBJ1-3, is as follows: DAGVTQSPTHLIKTRGQQVTLRCSPKSGHDTVSWYQQALGQGPQFIFQYYEEEERQRGNFPDRFSGHQFPNYSSELNVNALLLGDSALYLCASSLILGSSGNTIYFGEGSWLTVV.